This entry is about one T cell receptor (beta chain). Its antigen is undetermined. The CDR3 extends over 16 amino acids. Germline assignment: CDR1 SGHTA and CDR2 FQGNSA. V lost 1 base to trimming and J lost 4 bases; unmatched junction nucleotides: 6. The sample belongs to a study of T-cell memory formation after mild COVID-19. Study-wide context: Largely, TCR clusters stayed within a single donor.

Findings of the study overall: The appearance of some responding clones in pre-infection memory suggested that cross-reactive memory joined. Those CD4+ clones that contracted were mainly in CM and EM (CD8+ ones in EMRA).

TCRdb redid the calling of the 5' RACE reads with MiXCR, one entry per CDR3 protein. The sample records some 600,000 distinct CDR3 sequences, approximately 15% being singletons. Sequencing used PBMCs or a T cell subset sorted from them (not recorded which). The chain uses TRBV7-2 and TRBJ2-5; 10 nucleotides align to TRBD1. This TCR derives from an adult woman who had mild COVID-19 (a few samples of this study predate the infection). Cell type and time point are not known. CDR3 sequence: CASSLGDRGPGETQYF. The CDR3 region has the DNA TGTGCCAGCAGCTTAGGGGACAGGGGACCGGGAGAGACCCAGTACTTC. The full variable domain, rest sourced from reference TRBV7-2 and TRBJ2-5, is GAGVSQSPSNKVTEKGKDVELRCDPISGHTALYWYRQSLGQGLEFLIYFQGNSAPDKSGLPSDRFSAERTGGSVSTLTIQRTQQEDSAVYLCASSLGDRGPGETQYFGPGTRLLVL.